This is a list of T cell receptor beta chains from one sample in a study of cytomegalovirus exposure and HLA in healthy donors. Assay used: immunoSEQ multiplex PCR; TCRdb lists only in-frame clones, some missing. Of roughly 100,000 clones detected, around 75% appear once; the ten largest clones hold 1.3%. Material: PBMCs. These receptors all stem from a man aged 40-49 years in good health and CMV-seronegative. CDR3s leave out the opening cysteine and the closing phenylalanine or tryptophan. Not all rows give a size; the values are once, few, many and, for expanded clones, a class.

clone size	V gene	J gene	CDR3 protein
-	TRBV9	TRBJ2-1	ASSSSSGAYNEQF
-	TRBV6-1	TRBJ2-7	ASSDPGGGQVYEQY
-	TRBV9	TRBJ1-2	ASSETTDSFYGYT
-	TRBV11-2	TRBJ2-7	ASSNPARTRSNYEQY
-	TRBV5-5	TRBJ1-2	ASSRDRGGYGYT
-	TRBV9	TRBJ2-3	ASSVGAGDTDTQY
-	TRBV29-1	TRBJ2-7	SVELRDRYEQY
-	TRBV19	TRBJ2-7	ASSIWFGASYEQY
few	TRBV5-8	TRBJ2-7	ASSVPGQASYEQY
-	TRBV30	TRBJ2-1	AWSTGLAGGRRSYNEQF
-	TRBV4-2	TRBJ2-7	ASSRPGTGFSYEQY
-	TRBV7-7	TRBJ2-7	ASSLGGPNEQY
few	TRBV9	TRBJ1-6	ASSVVGGNNSPLH
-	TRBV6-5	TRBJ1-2	ASTPGGTAYGYT
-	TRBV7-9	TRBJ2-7	ASSLAVRGYEQY
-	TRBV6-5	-	ASRPNRDRGGEQY
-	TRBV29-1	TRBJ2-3	SVEVVADTQY
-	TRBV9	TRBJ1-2	ASSPSGEYGYT
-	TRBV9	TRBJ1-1	ASSFGAYTNTEAF
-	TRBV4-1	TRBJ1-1	ASSQWDKNTEAF
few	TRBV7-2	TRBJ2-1	ASAKTLSGIEQF
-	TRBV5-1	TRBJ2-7	ASQDRGSSYEQY
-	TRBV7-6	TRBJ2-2	ASSLGGFETGELF
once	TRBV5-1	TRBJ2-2	ASSLFTGGPGTGELF
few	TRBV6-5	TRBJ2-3	ASSQTPNTQY
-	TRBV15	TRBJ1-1	ATSLEARGTGRGTEAF
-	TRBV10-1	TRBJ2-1	ASSWTSNGAIEQF
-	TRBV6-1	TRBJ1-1	ASNQGPNTEAF
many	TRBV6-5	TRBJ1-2	ASSYSATGVTYGYT
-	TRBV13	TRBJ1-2	ASRSQGGYT
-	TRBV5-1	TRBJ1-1	ASSLGVANTEAF
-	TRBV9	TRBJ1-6	ASIFMISDSPLH
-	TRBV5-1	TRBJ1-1	ASSWGGRTEAF
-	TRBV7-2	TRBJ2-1	ASSPGPGLAGAFYNEQF
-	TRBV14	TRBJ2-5	ASSGLAGTQY